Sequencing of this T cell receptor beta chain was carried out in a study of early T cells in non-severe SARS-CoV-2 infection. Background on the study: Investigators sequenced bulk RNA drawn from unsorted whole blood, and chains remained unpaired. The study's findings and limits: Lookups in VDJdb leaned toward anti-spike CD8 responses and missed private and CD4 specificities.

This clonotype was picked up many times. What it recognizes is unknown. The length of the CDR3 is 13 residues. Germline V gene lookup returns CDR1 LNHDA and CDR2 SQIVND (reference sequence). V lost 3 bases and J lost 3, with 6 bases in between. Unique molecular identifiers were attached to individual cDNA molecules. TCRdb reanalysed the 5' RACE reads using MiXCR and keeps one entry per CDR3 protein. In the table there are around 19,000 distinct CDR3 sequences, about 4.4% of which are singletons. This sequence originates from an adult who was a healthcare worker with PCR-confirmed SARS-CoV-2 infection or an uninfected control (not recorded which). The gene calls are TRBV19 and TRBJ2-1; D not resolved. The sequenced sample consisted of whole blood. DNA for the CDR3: TGTGCCAGTAGTATCCAACTCTACAATGAGCAGTTCTTC. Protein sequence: CASSIQLYNEQFF. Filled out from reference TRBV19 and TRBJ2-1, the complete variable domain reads DGGITQSPKYLFRKEGQNVTLSCEQNLNHDAMYWYRQDPGQGLRLIYYSQIVNDFQKGDIAEGYSVSREKKESFPLTVTSAQKNPTAFYLCASSIQLYNEQFFGPGTRLTVL.